The T cell receptor (beta chain) described here comes from a study of beta chain features in type 1 diabetes. Study observations and caveats: Cells with high TCR expression could be over-represented by cDNA sequencing. Among all four CD4+ subsets, Type 1 diabetes patients had TCRB CDR3s that were moderately but significantly shorter.

Heparinised blood was drawn once per donor, averaging roughly 0.11 L. In its sample, this clone was seen a few times. Its target is not known. From germline, CDR1 is ENHRY and CDR2 SYGVKD. The germline V and J ends were trimmed by 2 bases and 4 bases, with 5 bases remaining between them. The CDR3 is 12 amino acids. The authors reverse transcribed all of the isolated RNA, so sequencing captured expressed TCRB transcripts. The protocol was immunoSEQ multiplex PCR, while the TCRdb copy is restricted to in-frame clones and leaves out a portion. The table has roughly 140,000 clones, about 51% seen once. The chain employs TRBV10-3 and TRBJ2-5; D ambiguous. The sequence derives from a man aged 18-30 years in good health. The sample was Tregs from blood. The CDR3 DNA follows: TGTGCCATCAGTGAGGCAGGAGAGACCCAGTACTTC. As protein: CAISEAGETQYF.